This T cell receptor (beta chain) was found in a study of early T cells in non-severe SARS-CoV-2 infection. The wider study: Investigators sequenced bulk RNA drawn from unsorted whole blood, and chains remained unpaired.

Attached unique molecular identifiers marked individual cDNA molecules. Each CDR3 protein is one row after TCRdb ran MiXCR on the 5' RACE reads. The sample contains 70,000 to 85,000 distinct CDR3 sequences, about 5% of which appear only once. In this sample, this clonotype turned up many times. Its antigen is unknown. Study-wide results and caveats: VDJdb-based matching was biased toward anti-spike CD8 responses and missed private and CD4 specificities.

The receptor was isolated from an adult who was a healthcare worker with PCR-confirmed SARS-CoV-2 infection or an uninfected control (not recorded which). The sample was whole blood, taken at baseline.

Written as DNA, the CDR3 is TGTGCCAGCAGCCAAGATGCTCTCCTCCCCGTGGAGACCCAGTACTTC. This translates into CASSQDALLPVETQYF. The chain recombines TRBV4-2 with TRBJ2-5; D is ambiguous. The V and J ends lost 0 bases and 5 bases respectively, with 16 bases between them. The CDR3 sequence is 16 residues long. CDR1 is LGHNA, CDR2 YNFKEQ, per germline.